This T cell receptor beta chain comes out of a study of blood T cells in healthy people across ages. Regarding the study as a whole: Roughly linear age-related decline in beta diversity appeared, significant by age approximately 43.

The germline V and J ends were trimmed by 2 bases and 7 bases, with 11 bases remaining between them. Germline V gene sequence: CDR1 SGHTA, CDR2 FQGNSA. The CDR3 is 13 residues long. A second PCR of roughly 7 to 11 cycles used a sample-barcoded 5' primer and a J-beta primer mix. TCRdb fed the 5' RACE reads into MiXCR, producing one record per CDR3 protein. The table includes around 700,000 distinct CDR3 sequences, roughly 25% detected once. With regard to this clonotype: No antigen is known for it.

This sample was also put to use in a study of T cells of mothers and their children.

The V call is TRBV7-2, the J call TRBJ1-1; D is possibly TRBD1 (6 bases). Sequenced sample: blood. This TCR was sampled from a boy younger than 18 in good health. CDR3 coding DNA: TGTGCCAGCAGCTTAATGGACAGATATGAAGCTTTCTTT. Amino acids: CASSLMDRYEAFF.